This paragraph reports one T cell receptor (beta chain). These data come from a study of blood T cell repertoires in COVID-19. Study information: Whether acute or convalescent, the COVID-19 samples came from the United States, Italy and Spain. The cDNA or gDNA used as material had been derived from T cells, B-cell-depleted T cells, or PBMCs.

Germline V CDR1 and CDR2: MNHEY, SVGAGI. V was pared by 2 bases and J by 0 bases, with 7 bases between. This CDR3 has 15 amino acids. Original data processing: Reference gene primers were amplified, and this amplification served to estimate nucleated cell counts. This table comes from immunoSEQ multiplex PCR, and its TCRdb copy is limited to in-frame clones, with some not included. The D gene and trimming were derived from the DNA, and the V and J assignments and clone size from that table. The sample has around 150,000 clones; roughly 80% are singletons. The V gene is TRBV6-5, the J gene TRBJ1-4; D is possibly TRBD1 (5 bases). This clonotype was obtained from a man in his 60s who had recovered from COVID-19. The sequenced material came from peripheral blood. The CDR3 loop is CASSYGAATNEKLFF. In DNA form, the CDR3 reads TGTGCCAGCAGTTACGGGGCAGCAACTAATGAAAAACTGTTTTTT.